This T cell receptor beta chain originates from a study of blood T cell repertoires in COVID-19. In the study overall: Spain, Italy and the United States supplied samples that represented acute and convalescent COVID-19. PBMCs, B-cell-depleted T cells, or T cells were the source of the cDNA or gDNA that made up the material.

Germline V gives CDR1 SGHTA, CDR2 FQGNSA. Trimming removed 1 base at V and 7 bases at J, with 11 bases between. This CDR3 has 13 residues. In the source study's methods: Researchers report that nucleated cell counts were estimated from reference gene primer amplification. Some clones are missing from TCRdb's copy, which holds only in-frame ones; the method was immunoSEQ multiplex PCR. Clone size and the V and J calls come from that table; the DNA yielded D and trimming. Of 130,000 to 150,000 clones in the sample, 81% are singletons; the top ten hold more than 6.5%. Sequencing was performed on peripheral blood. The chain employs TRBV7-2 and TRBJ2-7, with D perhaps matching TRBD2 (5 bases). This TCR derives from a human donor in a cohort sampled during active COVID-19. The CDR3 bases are TGTGCCAGCAGCTTAGTACGGGGTTGGGAGCAGTACTTC. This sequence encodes CASSLVRGWEQYF. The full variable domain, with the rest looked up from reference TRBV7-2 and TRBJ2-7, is GAGVSQSPSNKVTEKGKDVELRCDPISGHTALYWYRQSLGQGLEFLIYFQGNSAPDKSGLPSDRFSAERTGGSVSTLTIQRTQQEDSAVYLCASSLVRGWEQYFGPGTRLTVT.